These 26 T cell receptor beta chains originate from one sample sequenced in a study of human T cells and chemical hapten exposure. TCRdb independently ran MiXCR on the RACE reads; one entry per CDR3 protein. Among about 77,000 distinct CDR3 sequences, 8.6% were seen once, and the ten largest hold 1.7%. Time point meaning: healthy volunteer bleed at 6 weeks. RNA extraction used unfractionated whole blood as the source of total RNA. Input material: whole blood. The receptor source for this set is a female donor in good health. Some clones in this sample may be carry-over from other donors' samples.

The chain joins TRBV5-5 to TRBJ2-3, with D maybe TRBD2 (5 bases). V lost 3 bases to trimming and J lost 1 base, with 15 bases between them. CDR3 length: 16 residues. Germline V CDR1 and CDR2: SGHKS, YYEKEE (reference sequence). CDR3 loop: CASSSLVRFGTDTQYF. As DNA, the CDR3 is TGTGCCAGCAGCTCACTAGTTCGATTCGGCACAGATACGCAGTATTTT. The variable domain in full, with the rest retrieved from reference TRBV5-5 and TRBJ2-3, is DAGVTQSPTHLIKTRGQQVTLRCSPISGHKSVSWYQQVLGQGPQFIFQYYEKEERGRGNFPDRFSARQFPNYSSELNVNALLLGDSALYLCASSSLVRFGTDTQYFGPGTRLTVL.

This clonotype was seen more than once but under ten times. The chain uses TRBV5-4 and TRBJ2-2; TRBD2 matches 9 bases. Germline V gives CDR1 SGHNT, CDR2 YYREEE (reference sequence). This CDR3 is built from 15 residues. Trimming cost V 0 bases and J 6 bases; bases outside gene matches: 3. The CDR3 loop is CASSLARGGPGELFF. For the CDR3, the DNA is TGTGCCAGCAGCTTGGCGCGGGGGGGCCCCGGGGAGCTGTTTTTT.

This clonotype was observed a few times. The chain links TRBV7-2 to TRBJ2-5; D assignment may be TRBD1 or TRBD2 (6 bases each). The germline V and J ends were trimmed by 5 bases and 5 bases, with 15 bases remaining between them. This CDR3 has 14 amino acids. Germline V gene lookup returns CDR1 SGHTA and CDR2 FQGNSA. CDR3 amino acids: CASSKHTGRETQYF. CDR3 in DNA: TGTGCCAGCAGCAAACATACAGGGAGGGAGACCCAGTACTTC. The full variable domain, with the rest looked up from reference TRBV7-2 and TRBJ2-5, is GAGVSQSPSNKVTEKGKDVELRCDPISGHTALYWYRQSLGQGLEFLIYFQGNSAPDKSGLPSDRFSAERTGGSVSTLTIQRTQQEDSAVYLCASSKHTGRETQYFGPGTRLLVL.

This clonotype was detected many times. CDR3 coding DNA: TGTGCCAGCAGCCAAGATCCACTTTACACTGAAGCTTTCTTT. Translating gives CASSQDPLYTEAFF. The J gene is TRBJ1-1, the V gene TRBV14; no reliable D call. V shed 0 bases and J shed 3 bases, with 8 bases lying between them. Germline loops: CDR1 SGHDN, CDR2 FVKESK. The CDR3 runs 14 residues.

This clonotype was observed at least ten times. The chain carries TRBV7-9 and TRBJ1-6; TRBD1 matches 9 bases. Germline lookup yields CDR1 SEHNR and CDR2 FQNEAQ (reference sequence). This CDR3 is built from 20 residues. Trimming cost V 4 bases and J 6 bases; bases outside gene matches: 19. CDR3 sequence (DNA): TGTGCCAGCAGCTCCGAGGCCGGACAGGGGTCTCCTATTGCTAATTCACCCCTCCACTTT. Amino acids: CASSSEAGQGSPIANSPLHF.

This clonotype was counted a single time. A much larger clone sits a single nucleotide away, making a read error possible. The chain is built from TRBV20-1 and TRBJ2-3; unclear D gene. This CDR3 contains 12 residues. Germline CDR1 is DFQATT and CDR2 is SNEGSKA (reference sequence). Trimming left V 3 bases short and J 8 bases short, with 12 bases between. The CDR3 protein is CSARTGGSTQYF. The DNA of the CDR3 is TGCAGTGCTAGGACTGGTGGAAGTACGCAGTATTTT.

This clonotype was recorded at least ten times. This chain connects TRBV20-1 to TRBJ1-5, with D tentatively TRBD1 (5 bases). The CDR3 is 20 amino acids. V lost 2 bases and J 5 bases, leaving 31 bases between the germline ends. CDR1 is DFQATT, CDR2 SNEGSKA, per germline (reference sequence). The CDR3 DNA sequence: TGCAGTGCTAGACTTTCGAGGGGTCGGGGGTTCGTGGGATATGATCAGCCCCAGCATTTT. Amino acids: CSARLSRGRGFVGYDQPQHF.

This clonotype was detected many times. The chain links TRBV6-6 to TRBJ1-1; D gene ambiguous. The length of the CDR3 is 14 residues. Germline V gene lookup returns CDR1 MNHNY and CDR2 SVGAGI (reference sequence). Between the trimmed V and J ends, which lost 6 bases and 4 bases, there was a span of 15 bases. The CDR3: CASSPIVGITEAFF. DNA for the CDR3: TGTGCCAGCAGCCCTATTGTGGGAATCACTGAAGCTTTCTTT.

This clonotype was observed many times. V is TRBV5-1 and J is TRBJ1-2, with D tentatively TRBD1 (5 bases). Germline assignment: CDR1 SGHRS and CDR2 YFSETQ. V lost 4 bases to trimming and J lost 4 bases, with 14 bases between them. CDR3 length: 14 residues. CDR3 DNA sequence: TGCGCCAGCAGCGTCAGGGAAGATTCCTATGGCTACACCTTC. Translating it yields CASSVREDSYGYTF.

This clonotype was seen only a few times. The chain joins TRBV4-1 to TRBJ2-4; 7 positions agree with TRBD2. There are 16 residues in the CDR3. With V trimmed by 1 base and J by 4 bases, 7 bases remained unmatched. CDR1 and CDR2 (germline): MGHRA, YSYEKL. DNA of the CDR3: TGCGCCAGCAGCCAAGTGTTAAGAGCGGGGAAAAACATTCAGTACTTC. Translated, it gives CASSQVLRAGKNIQYF.

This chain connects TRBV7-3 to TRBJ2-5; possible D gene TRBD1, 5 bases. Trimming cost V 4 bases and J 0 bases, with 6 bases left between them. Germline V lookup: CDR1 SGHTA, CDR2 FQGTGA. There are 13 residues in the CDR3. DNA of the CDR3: TGTGCCAGCAGCTCGGACAACCAAGAGACCCAGTACTTC. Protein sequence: CASSSDNQETQYF.

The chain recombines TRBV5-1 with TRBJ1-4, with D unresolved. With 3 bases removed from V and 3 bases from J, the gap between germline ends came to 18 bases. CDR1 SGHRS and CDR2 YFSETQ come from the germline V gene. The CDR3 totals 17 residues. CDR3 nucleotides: TGCGCCAGCAGCTGGGGTGATATGGGTGAATCTAATGAAAAACTGTTTTTT. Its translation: CASSWGDMGESNEKLFF.

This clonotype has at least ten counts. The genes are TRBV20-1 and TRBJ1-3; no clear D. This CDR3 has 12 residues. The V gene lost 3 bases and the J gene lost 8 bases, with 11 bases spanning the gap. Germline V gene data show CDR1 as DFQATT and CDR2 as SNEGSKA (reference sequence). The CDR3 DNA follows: TGCAGTGCTAGCAAGAGTCGAGACACCATATATTTT. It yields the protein CSASKSRDTIYF.

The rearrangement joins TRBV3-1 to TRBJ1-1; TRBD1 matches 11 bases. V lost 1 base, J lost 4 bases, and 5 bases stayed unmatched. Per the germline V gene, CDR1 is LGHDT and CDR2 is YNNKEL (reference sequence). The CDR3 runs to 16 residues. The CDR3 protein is CASSQGGQGVGTEAFF. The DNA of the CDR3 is TGTGCCAGCAGCCAAGGGGGACAGGGGGTAGGCACTGAAGCTTTCTTT.

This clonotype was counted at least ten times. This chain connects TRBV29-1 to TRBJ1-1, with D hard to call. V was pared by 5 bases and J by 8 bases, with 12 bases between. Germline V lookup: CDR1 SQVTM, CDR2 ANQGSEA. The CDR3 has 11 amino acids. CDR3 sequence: CSVHLNREAFF. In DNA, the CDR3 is TGCAGCGTTCACCTAAATAGGGAAGCTTTCTTT.

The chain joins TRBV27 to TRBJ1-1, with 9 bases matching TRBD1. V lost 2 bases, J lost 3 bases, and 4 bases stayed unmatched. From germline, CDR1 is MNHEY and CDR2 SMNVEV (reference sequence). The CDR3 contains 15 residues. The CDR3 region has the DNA TGTGCCAGCAGTTTACGGGACAGGGTTTACACTGAAGCTTTCTTT. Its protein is CASSLRDRVYTEAFF.

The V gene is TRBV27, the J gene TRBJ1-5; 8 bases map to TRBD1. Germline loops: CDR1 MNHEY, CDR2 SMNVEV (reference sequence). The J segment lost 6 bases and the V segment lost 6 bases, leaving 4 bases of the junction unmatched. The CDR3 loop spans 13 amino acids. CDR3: CASRQGAGQPQHF. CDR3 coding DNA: TGTGCCAGCAGGCAGGGGGCCGGTCAGCCCCAGCATTTT.

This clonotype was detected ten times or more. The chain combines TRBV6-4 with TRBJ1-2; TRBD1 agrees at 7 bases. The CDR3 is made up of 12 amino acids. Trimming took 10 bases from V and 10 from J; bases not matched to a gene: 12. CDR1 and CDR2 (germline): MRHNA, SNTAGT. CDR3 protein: CATNTGVVNYTF. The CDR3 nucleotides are TGTGCCACCAATACAGGGGTGGTGAACTACACCTTC.

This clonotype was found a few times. CDR3 nucleotides: TGTGCCAGCAGGAACAGGGGTAACACTGAAGCTTTCTTT. Its translation: CASRNRGNTEAFF. The chain employs TRBV7-8 and TRBJ1-1; 7 nucleotides line up with TRBD1. The CDR3 spans 13 residues. Germline V gene lookup returns CDR1 SGHVS and CDR2 FQNEAQ. V was clipped by 6 bases and J by 2 bases; unmatched bases: 3.

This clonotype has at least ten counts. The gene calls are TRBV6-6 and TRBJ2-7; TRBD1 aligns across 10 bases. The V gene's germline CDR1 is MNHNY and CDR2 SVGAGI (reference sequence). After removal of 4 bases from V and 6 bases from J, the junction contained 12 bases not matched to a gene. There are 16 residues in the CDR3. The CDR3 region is CASSSRDRGRFGEQYF. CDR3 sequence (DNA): TGTGCCAGCAGTTCGCGGGACAGGGGAAGATTTGGCGAGCAGTACTTC.

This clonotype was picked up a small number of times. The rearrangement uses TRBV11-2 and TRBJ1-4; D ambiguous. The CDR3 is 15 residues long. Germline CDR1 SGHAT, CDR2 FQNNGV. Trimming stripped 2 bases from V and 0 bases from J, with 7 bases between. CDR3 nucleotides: TGTGCCAGCAGCTTATTCGGCGCAACTAATGAAAAACTGTTTTTT. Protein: CASSLFGATNEKLFF.

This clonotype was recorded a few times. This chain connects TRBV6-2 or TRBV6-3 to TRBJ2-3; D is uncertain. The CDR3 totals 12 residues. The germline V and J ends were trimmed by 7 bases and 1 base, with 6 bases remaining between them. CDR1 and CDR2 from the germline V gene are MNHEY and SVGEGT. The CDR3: CASTSGTDTQYF. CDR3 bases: TGTGCCAGCACTTCTGGCACAGATACGCAGTATTTT.

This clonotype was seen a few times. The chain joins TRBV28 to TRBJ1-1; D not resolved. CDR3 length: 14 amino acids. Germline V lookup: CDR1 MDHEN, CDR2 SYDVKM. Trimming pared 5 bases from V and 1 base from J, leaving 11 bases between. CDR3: CASSETSSNTEAFF. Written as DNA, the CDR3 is TGTGCCAGCAGTGAGACGAGTTCGAACACTGAAGCTTTCTTT.

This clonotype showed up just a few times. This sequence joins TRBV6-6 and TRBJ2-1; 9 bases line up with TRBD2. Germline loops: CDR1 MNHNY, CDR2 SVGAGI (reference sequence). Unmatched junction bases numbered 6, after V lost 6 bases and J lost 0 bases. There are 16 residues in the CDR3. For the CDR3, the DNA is TGTGCCAGCAGGACCATAGCGGGGGCCTCCTACAATGAGCAGTTCTTC. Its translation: CASRTIAGASYNEQFF.

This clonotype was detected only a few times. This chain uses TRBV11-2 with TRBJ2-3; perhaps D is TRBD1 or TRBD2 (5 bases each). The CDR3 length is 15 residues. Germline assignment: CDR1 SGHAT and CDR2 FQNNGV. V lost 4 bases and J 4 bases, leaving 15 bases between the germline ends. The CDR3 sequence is CASSSRGDGADTQYF. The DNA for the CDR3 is TGTGCCAGCAGCTCCAGAGGGGATGGGGCAGATACGCAGTATTTT.

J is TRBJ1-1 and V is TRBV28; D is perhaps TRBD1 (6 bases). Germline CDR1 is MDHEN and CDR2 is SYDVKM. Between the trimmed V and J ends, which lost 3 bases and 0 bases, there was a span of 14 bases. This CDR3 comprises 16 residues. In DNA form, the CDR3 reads TGTGCCAGCAGTTTCGGCAGGGGCCTAATGAACACTGAAGCTTTCTTT. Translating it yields CASSFGRGLMNTEAFF. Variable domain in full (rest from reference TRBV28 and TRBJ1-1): DVKVTQSSRYLVKRTGEKVFLECVQDMDHENMFWYRQDPGLGLRLIYFSYDVKMKEKGDIPEGYSVSREKKERFSLILESASTNQTSMYLCASSFGRGLMNTEAFFGQGTRLTVV.